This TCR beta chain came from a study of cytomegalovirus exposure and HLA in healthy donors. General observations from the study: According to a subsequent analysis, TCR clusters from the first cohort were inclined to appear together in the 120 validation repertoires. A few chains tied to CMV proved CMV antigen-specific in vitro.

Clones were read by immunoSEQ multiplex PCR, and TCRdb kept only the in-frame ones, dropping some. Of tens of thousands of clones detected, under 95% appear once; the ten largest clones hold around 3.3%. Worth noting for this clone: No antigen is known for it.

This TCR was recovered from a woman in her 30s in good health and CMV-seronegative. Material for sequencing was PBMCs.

CDR3 sequence: CAIRGGNEKLFF. CDR3 DNA sequence: TGTGCCATCCGCGGGGGGAATGAAAAACTGTTTTTT. The V gene is TRBV10-3, the J gene TRBJ1-4; tentative D call: TRBD1 (5 bases). The ends were cut back, 8 bases at V and 5 bases at J, with 9 bases in the middle. From germline, CDR1 is ENHRY and CDR2 SYGVKD. The CDR3 is 12 residues long.